This TCR beta chain appears in the sequencing data of a study of blood T cell repertoires in COVID-19. Overall study context: Nucleic acid was either cDNA or gDNA, and it came from T cells, B-cell-depleted T cells, or PBMCs.

Sequencing used immunoSEQ multiplex PCR; TCRdb keeps in-frame clones, though not all of them. The sample lists about 400,000 clones; around 90% were seen once. Cohorts were assigned according to the clinical history that participants reported. Sequenced material: PBMCs or T cells enriched from blood (not recorded which). The clonotype originates from a woman in her thirties or forties with acute COVID-19.

The CDR3 region is CASSWGLEWETQYF. The CDR3 DNA follows: TGTGCCAGCAGCTGGGGACTAGAGTGGGAGACCCAGTACTTC. The chain has TRBV5-6 and TRBJ2-5, with TRBD2 matching over 8 bases. V was pared by 3 bases and J by 5 bases, with 6 bases of the junction left unmatched. The CDR3 is made up of 14 amino acids. Per germline, CDR1 SGHDT and CDR2 YYEEEE.